This T cell receptor beta chain appears in the sequencing data of a study of blood T cell repertoires in COVID-19. Looking at the study overall: Both acute and convalescent COVID-19 samples were obtained from the United States, Italy and Spain. The analysed material was cDNA or gDNA that came from T cells, B-cell-depleted T cells, or PBMCs.

Method: immunoSEQ multiplex PCR; TCRdb's copy keeps in-frame clones and lacks some. The sample includes under 200,000 clones, roughly 77% of them seen just once. The germline V gene encodes CDR1 MNHEY and CDR2 SVGAGI. V lost 6 bases and J lost 8, with 13 bases in between. The CDR3 is 12 amino acids. The clonotype was recovered from a man aged 65 to 79 with active or convalescent COVID-19. The sequenced sample was peripheral blood. The chain combines TRBV6-5 with TRBJ1-1; D unresolved. This CDR3 reads CASRGATSEAFF. CDR3 in DNA: TGTGCCAGCAGGGGCGCCACATCGGAAGCTTTCTTT.